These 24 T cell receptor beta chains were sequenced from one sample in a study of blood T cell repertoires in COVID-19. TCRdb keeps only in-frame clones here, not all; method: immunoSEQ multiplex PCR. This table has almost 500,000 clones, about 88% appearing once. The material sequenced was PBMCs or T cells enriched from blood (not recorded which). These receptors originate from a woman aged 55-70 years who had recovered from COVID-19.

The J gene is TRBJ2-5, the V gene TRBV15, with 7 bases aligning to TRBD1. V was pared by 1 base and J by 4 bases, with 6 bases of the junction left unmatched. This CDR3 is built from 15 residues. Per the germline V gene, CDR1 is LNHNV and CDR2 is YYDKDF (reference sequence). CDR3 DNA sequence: TGTGCCACCAGCAGAGTTACGGCAGGGGGAGAGACCCAGTACTTC. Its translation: CATSRVTAGGETQYF.

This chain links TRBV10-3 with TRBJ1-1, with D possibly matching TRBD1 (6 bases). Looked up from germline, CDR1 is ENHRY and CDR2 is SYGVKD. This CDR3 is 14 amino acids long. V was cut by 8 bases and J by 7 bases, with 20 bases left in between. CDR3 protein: CAISTGRGYGEAFF. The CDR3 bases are TGTGCCATCTCCACAGGGCGAGGTTATGGTGAAGCTTTCTTT.

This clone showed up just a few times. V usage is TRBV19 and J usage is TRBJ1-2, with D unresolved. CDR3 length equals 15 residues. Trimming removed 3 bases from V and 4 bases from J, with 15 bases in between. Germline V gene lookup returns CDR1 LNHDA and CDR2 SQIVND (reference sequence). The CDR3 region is CASSIQAQALYGYTF. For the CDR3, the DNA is TGTGCCAGTAGTATTCAGGCCCAAGCCCTCTATGGCTACACCTTC.

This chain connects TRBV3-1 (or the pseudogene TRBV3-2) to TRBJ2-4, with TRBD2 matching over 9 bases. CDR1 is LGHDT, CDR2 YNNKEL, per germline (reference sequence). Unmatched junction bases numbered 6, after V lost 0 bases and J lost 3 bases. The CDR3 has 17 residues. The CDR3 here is CASSQDTTSGYKNIQYF. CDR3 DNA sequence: TGTGCCAGCAGCCAAGATACAACTAGCGGGTACAAAAACATTCAGTACTTC.

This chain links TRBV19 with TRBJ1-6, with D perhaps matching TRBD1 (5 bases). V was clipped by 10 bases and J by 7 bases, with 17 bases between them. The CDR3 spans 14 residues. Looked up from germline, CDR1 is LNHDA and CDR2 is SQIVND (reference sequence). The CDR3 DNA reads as TGTGCCACCCATATTAGGGGCAACAATTCACCCCTCCACTTT. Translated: CATHIRGNNSPLHF.

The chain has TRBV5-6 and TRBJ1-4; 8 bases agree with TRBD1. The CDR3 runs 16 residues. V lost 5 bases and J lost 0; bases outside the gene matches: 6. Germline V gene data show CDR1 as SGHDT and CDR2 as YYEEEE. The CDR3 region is CASSQQGVTTNEKLFF. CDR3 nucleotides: TGTGCCAGCAGTCAACAGGGGGTAACAACTAATGAAAAACTGTTTTTT.

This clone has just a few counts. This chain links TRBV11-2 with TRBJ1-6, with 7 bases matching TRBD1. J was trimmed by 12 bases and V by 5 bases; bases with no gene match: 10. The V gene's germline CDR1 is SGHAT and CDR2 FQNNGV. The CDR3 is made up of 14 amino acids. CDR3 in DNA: TGTGCCAGCAGCCCTACAGGGGCAATTCAACCCCTCCACTTT. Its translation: CASSPTGAIQPLHF.

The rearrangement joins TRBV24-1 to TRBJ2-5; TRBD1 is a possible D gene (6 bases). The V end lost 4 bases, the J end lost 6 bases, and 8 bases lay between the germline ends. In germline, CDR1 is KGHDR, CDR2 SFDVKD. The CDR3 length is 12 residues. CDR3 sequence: CATSDRGQTQYF. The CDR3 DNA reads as TGTGCCACCAGTGACAGGGGTCAGACCCAGTACTTC.

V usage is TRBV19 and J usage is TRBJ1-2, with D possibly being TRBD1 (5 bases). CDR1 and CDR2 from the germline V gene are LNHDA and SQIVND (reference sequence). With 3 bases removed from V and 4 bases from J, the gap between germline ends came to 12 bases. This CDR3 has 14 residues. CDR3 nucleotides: TGTGCCAGTAGTATGGGGGGGACTGTCTATGGCTACACCTTC. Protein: CASSMGGTVYGYTF.

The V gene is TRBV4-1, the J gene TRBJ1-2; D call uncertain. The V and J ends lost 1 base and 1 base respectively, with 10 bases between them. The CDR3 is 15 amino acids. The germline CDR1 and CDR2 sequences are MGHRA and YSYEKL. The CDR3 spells CASSQGSVDNYGYTF. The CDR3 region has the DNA TGCGCCAGCAGCCAAGGTTCAGTCGATAACTATGGCTACACCTTC.

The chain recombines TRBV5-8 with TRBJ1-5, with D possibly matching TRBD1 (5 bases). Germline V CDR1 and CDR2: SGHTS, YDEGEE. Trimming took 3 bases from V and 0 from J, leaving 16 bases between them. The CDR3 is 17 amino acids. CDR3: CASSSRTTADSNQPQHF. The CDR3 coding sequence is TGTGCCAGCAGCTCTAGGACAACAGCCGATAGCAATCAGCCCCAGCATTTT. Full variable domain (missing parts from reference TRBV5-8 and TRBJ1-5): EAGVTQSPTHLIKTRGQQATLRCSPISGHTSVYWYQQALGLGLQFLLWYDEGEERNRGNFPPRFSGRQFPNYSSELNVNALELEDSALYLCASSSRTTADSNQPQHFGDGTRLSIL.

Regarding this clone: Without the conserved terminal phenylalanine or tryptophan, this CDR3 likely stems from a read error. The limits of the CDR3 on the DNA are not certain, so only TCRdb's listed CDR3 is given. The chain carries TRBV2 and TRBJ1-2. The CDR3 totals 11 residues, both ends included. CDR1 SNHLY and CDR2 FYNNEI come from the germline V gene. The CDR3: CASSEYVAAIV.

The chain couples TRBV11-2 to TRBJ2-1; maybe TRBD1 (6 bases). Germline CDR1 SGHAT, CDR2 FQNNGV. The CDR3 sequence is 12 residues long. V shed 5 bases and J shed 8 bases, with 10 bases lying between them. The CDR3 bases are TGTGCCAGCAGCCCACAGGGCTATGAGCAGTTCTTC. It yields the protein CASSPQGYEQFF.

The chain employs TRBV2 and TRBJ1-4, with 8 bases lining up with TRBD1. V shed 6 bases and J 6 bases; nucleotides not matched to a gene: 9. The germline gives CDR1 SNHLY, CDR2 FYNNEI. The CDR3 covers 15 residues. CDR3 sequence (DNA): TGTGCCAGCAGCCGGGGACAGGCGTGGGATGAAAAACTGTTTTTT. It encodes CASSRGQAWDEKLFF.

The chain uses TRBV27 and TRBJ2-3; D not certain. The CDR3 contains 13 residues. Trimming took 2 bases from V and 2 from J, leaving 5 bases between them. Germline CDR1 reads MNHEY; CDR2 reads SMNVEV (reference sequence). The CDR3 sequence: CASSLRYTDTQYF. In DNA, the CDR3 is TGTGCCAGCAGTTTACGGTACACAGATACGCAGTATTTT.

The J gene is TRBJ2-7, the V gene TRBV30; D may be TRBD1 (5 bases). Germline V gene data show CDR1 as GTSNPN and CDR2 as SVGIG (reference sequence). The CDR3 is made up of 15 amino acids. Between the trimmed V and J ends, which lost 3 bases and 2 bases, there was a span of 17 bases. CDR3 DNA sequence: TGTGCCTGGAGAGAAAAACAGGTTGGCGCCTACGAGCAGTACTTC. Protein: CAWREKQVGAYEQYF.

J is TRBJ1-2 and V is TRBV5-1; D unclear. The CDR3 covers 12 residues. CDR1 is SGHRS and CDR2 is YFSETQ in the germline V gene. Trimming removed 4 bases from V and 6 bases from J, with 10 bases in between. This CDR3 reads CASSAGANGYTF. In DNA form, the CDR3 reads TGCGCCAGCAGCGCGGGAGCAAATGGCTACACCTTC. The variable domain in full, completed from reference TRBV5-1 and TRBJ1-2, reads KAGVTQTPRYLIKTRGQQVTLSCSPISGHRSVSWYQQTPGQGLQFLFEYFSETQRNKGNFPGRFSGRQFSNSRSEMNVSTLELGDSALYLCASSAGANGYTFGSGTRLTVV.

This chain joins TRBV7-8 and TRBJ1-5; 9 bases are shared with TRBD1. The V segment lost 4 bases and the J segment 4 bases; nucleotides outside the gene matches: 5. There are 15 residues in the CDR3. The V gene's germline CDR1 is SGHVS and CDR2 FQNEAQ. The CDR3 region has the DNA TGTGCCAGCAGCTCGGGACAGGGCCTTAATCAGCCCCAGCATTTT. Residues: CASSSGQGLNQPQHF.

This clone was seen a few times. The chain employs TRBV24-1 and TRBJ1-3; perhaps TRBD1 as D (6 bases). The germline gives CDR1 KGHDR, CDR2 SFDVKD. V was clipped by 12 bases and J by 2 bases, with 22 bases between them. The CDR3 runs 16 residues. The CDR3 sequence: CAPRDIGTGTGNTIYF. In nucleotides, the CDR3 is TGTGCCCCAAGGGACATCGGCACCGGCACTGGAAACACCATATATTTT.

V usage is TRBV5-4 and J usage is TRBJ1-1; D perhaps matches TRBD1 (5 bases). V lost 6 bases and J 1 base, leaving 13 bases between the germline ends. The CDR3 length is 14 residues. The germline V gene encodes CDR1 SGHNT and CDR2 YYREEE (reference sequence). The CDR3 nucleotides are TGTGCCAGCACCCTTGGGGGGAGGAACACTGAAGCTTTCTTT. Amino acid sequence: CASTLGGRNTEAFF.

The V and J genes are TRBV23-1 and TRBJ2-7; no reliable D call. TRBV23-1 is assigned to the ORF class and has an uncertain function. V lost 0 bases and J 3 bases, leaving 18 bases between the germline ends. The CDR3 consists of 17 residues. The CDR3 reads CASSQSVIEESLYEQYV. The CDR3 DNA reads TGCGCCAGCAGTCAATCTGTTATTGAGGAAAGTCTCTACGAGCAGTACGTC.

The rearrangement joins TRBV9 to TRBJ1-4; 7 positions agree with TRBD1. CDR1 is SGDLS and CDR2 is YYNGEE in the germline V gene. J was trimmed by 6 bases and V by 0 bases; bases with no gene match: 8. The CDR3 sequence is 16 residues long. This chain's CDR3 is CASSVGQGKRDEKLFF. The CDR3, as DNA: TGTGCCAGCAGCGTAGGACAGGGAAAGAGGGATGAAAAACTGTTTTTT.

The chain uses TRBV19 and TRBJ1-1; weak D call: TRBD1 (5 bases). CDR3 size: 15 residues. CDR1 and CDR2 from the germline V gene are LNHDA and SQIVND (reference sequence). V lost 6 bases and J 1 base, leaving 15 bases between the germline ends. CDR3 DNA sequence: TGTGCCAGTAGCGGAGGGACCCCGAAGAACACTGAAGCTTTCTTT. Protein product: CASSGGTPKNTEAFF.

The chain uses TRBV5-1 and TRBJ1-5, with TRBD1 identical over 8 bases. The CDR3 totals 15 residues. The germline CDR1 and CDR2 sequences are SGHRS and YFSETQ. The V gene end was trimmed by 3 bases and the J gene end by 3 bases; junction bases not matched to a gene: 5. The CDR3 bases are TGCGCCAGCAGCTCGACAGGGGCTTTCAATCAGCCCCAGCATTTT. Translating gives CASSSTGAFNQPQHF. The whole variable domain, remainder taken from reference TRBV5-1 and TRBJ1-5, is KAGVTQTPRYLIKTRGQQVTLSCSPISGHRSVSWYQQTPGQGLQFLFEYFSETQRNKGNFPGRFSGRQFSNSRSEMNVSTLELGDSALYLCASSSTGAFNQPQHFGDGTRLSIL.